This T cell receptor (beta chain) was recovered during a study of glioma-infiltrating T cells after dendritic cell vaccination. Study at large: Samples are from glioblastoma patients in Phase I and II dendritic cell vaccine trials. Dendritic cells derived from monocytes and pulsed with autologous tumor lysate formed the vaccine.

CDR1 and CDR2 (germline): KGHSH, LQKENI. CDR3 length: 15 residues. V gave up 3 bases and J gave up 2 bases; unmatched junction bases: 4. The time point is: after dendritic cell vaccination, including at tumor progression/relapse. PBMC were collected before vaccination, two weeks after the third vaccination, and at progression. The PCR used 60 V beta and 13 J beta primers. Clones were read by immunoSEQ multiplex PCR, and TCRdb kept only the in-frame ones, dropping some. The sample lists 75,000 to 95,000 clones; around 90% were seen once. This chain connects TRBV18 to TRBJ2-1; 7 bases are shared with TRBD2. This sequence was found in a human donor with glioblastoma. The sample was blood, taken after dendritic cell vaccination. CDR3 amino acids: CASSPQGGTYNEQFF. In DNA, the CDR3 is TGTGCCAGCTCACCCCAGGGAGGGACCTACAATGAGCAGTTCTTC.